This TCR beta chain was obtained from a study of T cell responses to AZD1222 COVID-19 vaccine (TCRdb year 2021). Broadly, across the study: AZD1222 recipients given second doses at about 4 weeks or at about 12 weeks were pooled, since spike-specific TCR depth and breadth were not found to differ between the two schedules. Trial participants were enrolled by age into subgroups of 18-55, 56-69 and 70-plus years, and about 150, 27 and 61 TCR-sequenced participants, respectively, were included in these subgroups. A total of about 240 trial participants underwent TCR sequencing, of whom roughly 210 received two doses of AZD1222 and about 26 received two doses of the MenACWY control vaccine.

The CDR3 regions of human TCRbeta chains were subjected to immunosequencing. Concerning the study's data processing: TCRs in the repertoires were matched against a reference library of SARS-CoV-2-specific TCRs that had been generated with the MIRA antigen-specificity platform. Breadth was defined as the fraction of unique TCRs that were SARS-CoV-2-associated, and depth was defined as the fraction of total T cells that were SARS-CoV-2-associated. Each spike-specific TCR was assigned to its reactive spike region and to a CD4 or CD8 class using the MIRA data. Log10-transformed breadth and depth values were compared by one-way ANOVA with Sidak's multiple comparisons tests. Drawn from immuneACCESS, this table holds only the in-frame rearrangements with V and J called that TCRdb kept. Clones are partly lost; checked studies trace under half to an unresolved V gene and leave the rest unexplained. V and J calls and clone size are as listed in that table; D and trimming were resolved from the DNA. The sample table shows roughly 130,000 clones, and approximately 94% are seen once. The ten largest clonotypes hold over 6.5% of the sample.

As for this clone: What this receptor recognizes is not known. Base quality data are lacking; no much larger clone is found one base away.

V loses 0 bases of germline sequence and J loses 4 bases, and the interval between the two ends is 16 bases. From the cysteine up to the phenylalanine, the CDR3 has a length of 17 residues. The kept DNA is CDR3 alone, 51 bases in frame from the first base. The CDR1 and CDR2 encoded by the germline V gene are SGDLS and YYNGEE. Study-level results and caveats: Conclusions about previously exposed vaccinees are limited because only six or seven AZD1222 recipients were SARS-CoV-2 seropositive at baseline. Reportedly, almost half of the unique spike-specific TCRs recognized epitopes lying outside the regions that are mutated in the B.1.351 and B.1.1.7 variants. A significant rise in spike-specific TCR breadth and depth was observed after two AZD1222 doses relative to day 0 and relative to MenACWY recipients. Vaccine-associated CD4 TCRs spanned the whole spike protein, with dominant responses in regions 160-218 and 743-854. In the small 56-69-year group, the increase in depth fell short of significance, most likely because of low power. Because no day 14 peak-response samples were available, the repertoires could be characterized only after the peak T cell response. Most participants were white British and females outnumbered males, and the authors suggested that clonal diversity may have been underestimated.

In light of the paper, this sample's time point label describes: baseline before first vaccination. Samples from vaccinated people were obtained from the UK trials COV001 and COV002, which included a single-blind randomized controlled phase 2/3 trial of AZD1222 (ChAdOx1 nCoV-19) in healthy adults. For TCRbeta chain sequencing, PBMC samples from trial participants were taken at day 0 and at day 28 after the second dose. The receptor's source is an adult in good health. Source: peripheral blood, taken on day 0 of AZD1222 vaccination. The chain links TRBV9 with TRBJ2-2; perhaps TRBD1 is the D gene, with 5 bases matching. CDR3 protein: CASSVAVRKDITGELFF. The sequenced DNA is TGTGCCAGCAGCGTAGCTGTCAGGAAGGACATCACCGGGGAGCTGTTTTTT.